One sample yielded the 3 T cell receptor beta chains listed below, sequenced in a study of blood T cell repertoires in COVID-19. Sequencing used immunoSEQ multiplex PCR; TCRdb keeps in-frame clones, though not all of them. The sample has roughly 250,000 clones; around nine tenths are singletons. Material: PBMCs or T cells enriched from blood (not recorded which). The receptor set was obtained from a man in his forties who had recovered from COVID-19.

This clone occurred a few times. The V and J genes are TRBV5-6 and TRBJ2-1; 7 nucleotides line up with TRBD2. CDR1 is SGHDT, CDR2 YYEEEE, per germline. After removal of 4 bases from V and 8 bases from J, the junction contained 15 bases not matched to a gene. This CDR3 spans 16 amino acids. The CDR3 DNA follows: TGTGCCAGCAGCGGAAAGCCGGGACTAAGTTTTGATGAGCAGTTCTTC. Its translation is CASSGKPGLSFDEQFF.

The rearrangement links TRBV19 to TRBJ2-7; D perhaps matches TRBD1 (6 bases). The CDR3 length is 14 residues. The germline CDR1 and CDR2 sequences are LNHDA and SQIVND (reference sequence). Between the trimmed V and J ends, which lost 4 bases and 0 bases, there was a span of 10 bases. CDR3 amino acids: CASSTDRSSYEQYF. Written as DNA, the CDR3 is TGTGCCAGTAGTACCGACAGGAGCTCCTACGAGCAGTACTTC.

The rearrangement links TRBV7-2 to TRBJ1-3, with TRBD1 matching over 8 bases. The CDR3 consists of 16 residues. V lost 1 base to trimming and J lost 2 bases; unmatched junction nucleotides: 4. The germline V gene has CDR1 SGHTA and CDR2 FQGNSA. The CDR3, as DNA: TGTGCCAGCAGCTTAGAGCCAGGGGGCCCTGGAAACACCATATATTTT. As protein: CASSLEPGGPGNTIYF.